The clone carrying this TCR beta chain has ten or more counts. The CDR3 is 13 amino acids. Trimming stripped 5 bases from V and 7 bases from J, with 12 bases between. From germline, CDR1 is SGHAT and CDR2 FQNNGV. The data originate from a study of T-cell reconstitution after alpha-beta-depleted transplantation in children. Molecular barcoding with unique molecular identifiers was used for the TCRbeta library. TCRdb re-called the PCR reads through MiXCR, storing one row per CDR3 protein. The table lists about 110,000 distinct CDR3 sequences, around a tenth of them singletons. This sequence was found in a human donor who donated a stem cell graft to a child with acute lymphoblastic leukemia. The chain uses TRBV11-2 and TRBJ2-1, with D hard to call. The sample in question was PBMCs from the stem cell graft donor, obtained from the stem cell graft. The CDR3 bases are TGTGCCAGCAGCCCCGACGGCCTTAATGAGCAGTTCTTC. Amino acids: CASSPDGLNEQFF.